This TCR beta chain originates from a study of blood T cell repertoires in COVID-19 (dated by TCRdb to between 2020 and 2021). Regarding the complete study: The collaborator samples originated in the United States, Italy and Spain and spanned the acute and convalescent phases of COVID-19. The prospective study material was composed of cDNA or gDNA derived from T cells, B-cell-depleted T cells, or PBMCs. The dataset comprised deeply sampled blood TCRbeta repertoires from subjects exposed to, actively infected with, or recovered from COVID-19. The repertoires were made available in a free public database intended to serve as a resource for research on the immune response to SARS-CoV-2. The samples were drawn from the first 160 participants of the ongoing ImmuneRACE study and from 1,254 subjects provided by 6 global collaborators. A de-identified subject ID, COVID-19 status, age in years and sex were almost always included in the sample metadata. HLA class I and class II types, where available, came from metadata supplied by the sample provider rather than from assay-based typing.

CDR3 length: 17 amino acids, cysteine to phenylalanine. Only the CDR3 DNA stays, 51 bases, in frame from base 1. The germline V gene encodes CDR1 SGHTA and CDR2 FQGNSA. Here V drops 1 base and J drops 2 bases, and the junction holds 7 bases not matched to any gene. The immunoSEQ Assay, a bias-controlled multiplex PCR, was used to amplify TCRbeta CDR3 regions from genomic DNA. The paper's processing steps were these. The number of nucleated cells in each sample was estimated by amplification of reference gene primers within the assay. Sequence reads were collapsed and filtered to measure the absolute abundance of every unique TCRbeta CDR3 rearrangement. Productive Simpson clonality was computed per sample as the square root of Simpson's diversity index over productive rearrangements. TCRdb's version of the immuneACCESS table is confined to in-frame rearrangements and falls short of the full clone set. An unresolved V gene accounts for under half of the shortfall where checked; the remainder is of unknown origin. The DNA gave D and trimming, while V, J and clone size come from that table. Recorded for this sample are 140,000 to 150,000 clones; around four fifths of them occurred a single time. The top ten clones comprise 35% to 40% of the sample.

Collaborating institutions collected whole blood in K2EDTA tubes following their own protocols. For TCRbeta analysis, collaborators shipped samples in one of three forms: frozen whole blood, isolated PBMCs, or DNA extracted from either of those sample types. Study-wide conclusions, independent of this receptor: How much clinical and demographic metadata was included differed by source and by participant, and the metadata was provided uncurated.

With regard to this clone: Its recognized antigen is unknown. Base qualities were left out, and no much larger clone turns up one base away.

The TCR was taken from a human donor in a cohort sampled during active COVID-19. Sample: peripheral blood. This chain is built from TRBV7-2 and TRBJ2-7, and TRBD1 matches 11 of the central bases. The nucleotide sequence is given as TGTGCCAGCAGCTTAGAAGGGACAGGGGGATACCCCTACGAGCAGTACTTC. This sequence encodes CASSLEGTGGYPYEQYF. The CDR3, completed at both ends by the reference TRBV7-2 and TRBJ2-7 genes, gives the full variable domain GAGVSQSPSNKVTEKGKDVELRCDPISGHTALYWYRQSLGQGLEFLIYFQGNSAPDKSGLPSDRFSAERTGGSVSTLTIQRTQQEDSAVYLCASSLEGTGGYPYEQYFGPGTRLTVT.